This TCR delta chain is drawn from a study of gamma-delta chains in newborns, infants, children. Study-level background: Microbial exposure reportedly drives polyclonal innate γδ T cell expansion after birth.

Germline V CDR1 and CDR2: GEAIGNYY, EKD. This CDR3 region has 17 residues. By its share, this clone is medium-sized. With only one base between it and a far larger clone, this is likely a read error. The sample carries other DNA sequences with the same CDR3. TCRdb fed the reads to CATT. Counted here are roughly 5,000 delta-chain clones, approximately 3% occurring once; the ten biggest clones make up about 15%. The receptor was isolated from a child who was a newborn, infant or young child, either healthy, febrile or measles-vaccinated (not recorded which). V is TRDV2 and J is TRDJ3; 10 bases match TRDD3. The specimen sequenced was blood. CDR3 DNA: TGTGCCTGTGACACTGGGGGATACTCCTGGGACACCCGGCAGATGTTTTTC. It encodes CACDTGGYSWDTRQMFF.